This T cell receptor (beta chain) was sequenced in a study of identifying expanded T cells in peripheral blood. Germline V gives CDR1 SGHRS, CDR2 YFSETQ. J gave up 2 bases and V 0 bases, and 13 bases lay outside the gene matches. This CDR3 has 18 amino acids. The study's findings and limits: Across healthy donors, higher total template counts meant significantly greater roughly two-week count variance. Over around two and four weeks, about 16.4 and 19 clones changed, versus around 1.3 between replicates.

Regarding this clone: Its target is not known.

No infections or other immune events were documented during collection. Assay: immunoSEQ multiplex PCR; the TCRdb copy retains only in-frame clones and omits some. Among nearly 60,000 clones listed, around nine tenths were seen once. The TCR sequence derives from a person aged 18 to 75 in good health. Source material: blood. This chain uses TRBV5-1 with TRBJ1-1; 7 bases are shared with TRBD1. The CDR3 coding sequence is TGCGCCAGCAGCTTGGTCTACGGGACACCAGGGGGTAACACTGAAGCTTTCTTT. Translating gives CASSLVYGTPGGNTEAFF.